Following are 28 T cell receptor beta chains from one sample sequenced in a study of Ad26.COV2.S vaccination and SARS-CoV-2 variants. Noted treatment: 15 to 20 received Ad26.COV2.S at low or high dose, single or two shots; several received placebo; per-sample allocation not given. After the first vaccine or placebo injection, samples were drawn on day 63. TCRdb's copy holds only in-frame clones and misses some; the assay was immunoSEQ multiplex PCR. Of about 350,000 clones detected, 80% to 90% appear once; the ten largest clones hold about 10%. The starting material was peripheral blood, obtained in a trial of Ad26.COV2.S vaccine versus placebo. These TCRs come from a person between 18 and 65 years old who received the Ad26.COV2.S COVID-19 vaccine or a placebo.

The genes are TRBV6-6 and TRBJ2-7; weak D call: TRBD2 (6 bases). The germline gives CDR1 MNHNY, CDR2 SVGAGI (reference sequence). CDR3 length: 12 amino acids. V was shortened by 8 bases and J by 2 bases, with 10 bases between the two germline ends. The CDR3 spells CASGLQTYEQYF. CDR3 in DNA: TGTGCCAGCGGACTACAAACCTACGAGCAGTACTTC.

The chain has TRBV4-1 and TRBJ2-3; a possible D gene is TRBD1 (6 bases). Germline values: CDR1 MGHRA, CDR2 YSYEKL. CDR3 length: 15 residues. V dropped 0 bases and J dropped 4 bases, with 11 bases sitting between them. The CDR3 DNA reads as TGCGCCAGCAGCCAAGAACCAGGGGTGGCAGATACGCAGTATTTT. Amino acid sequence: CASSQEPGVADTQYF.

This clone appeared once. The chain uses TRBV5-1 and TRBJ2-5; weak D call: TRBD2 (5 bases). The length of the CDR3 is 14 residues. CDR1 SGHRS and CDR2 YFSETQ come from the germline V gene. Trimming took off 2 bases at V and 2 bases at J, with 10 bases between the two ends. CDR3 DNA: TGCGCCAGCAGCTTAGGACTGATTCAAGAGACCCAGTACTTC. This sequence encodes CASSLGLIQETQYF.

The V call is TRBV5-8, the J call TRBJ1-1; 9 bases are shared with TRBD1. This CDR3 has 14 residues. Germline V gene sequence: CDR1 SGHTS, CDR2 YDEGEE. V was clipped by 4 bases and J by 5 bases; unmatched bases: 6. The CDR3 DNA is TGTGCCAGCAGCCTGGGACAGGGATTTACTGAAGCTTTCTTT. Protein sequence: CASSLGQGFTEAFF.

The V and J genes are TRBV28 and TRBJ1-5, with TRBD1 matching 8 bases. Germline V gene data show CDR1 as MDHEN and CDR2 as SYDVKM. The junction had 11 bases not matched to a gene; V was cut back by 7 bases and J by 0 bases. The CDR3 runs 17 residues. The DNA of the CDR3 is TGTGCCAGCATTGGAGACAGGGGAATTTATAGCAATCAGCCCCAGCATTTT. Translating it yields CASIGDRGIYSNQPQHF.

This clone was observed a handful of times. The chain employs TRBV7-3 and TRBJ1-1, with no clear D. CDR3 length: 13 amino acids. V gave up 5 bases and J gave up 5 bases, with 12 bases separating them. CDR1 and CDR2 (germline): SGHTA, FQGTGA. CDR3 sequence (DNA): TGTGCCAGCAGCAGACGACGGGAGACTGAAGCTTTCTTT. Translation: CASSRRRETEAFF.

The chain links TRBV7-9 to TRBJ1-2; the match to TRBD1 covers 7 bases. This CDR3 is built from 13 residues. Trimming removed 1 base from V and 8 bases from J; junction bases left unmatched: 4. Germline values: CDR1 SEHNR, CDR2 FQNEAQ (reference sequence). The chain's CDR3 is CASSLETGLGYTF. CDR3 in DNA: TGTGCCAGCAGCTTAGAGACAGGGCTCGGCTACACCTTC.

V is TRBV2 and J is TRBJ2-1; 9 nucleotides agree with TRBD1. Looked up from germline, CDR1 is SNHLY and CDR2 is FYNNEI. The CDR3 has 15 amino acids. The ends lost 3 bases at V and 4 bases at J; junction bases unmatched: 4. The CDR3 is CASSEFGTGYNEQFF. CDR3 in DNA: TGTGCCAGCAGTGAGTTTGGGACAGGGTACAATGAGCAGTTCTTC.

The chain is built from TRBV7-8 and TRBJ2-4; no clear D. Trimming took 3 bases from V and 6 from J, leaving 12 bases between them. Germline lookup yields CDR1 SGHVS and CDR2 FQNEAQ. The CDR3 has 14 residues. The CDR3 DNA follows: TGTGCCAGCAGCTTTTCTCCTATTGGAAACATTCAGTACTTC. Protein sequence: CASSFSPIGNIQYF. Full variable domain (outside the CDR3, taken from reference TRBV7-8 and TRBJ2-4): GAGVSQSPRYKVAKRGQDVALRCDPISGHVSLFWYQQALGQGPEFLTYFQNEAQLDKSGLPSDRFFAERPEGSVSTLKIQRTQQEDSAVYLCASSFSPIGNIQYFGAGTRLSVL.

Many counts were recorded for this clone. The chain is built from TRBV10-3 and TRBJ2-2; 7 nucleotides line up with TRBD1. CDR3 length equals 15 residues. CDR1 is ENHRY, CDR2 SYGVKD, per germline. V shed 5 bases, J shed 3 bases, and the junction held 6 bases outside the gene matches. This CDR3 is CAISSDRVDTGELFF. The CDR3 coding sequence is TGTGCCATCAGTTCAGACAGGGTGGACACCGGGGAGCTGTTTTTT.

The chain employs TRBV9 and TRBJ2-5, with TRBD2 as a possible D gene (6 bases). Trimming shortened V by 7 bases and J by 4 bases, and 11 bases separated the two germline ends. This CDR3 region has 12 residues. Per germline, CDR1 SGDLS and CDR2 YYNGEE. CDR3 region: CASCGIGETQYF. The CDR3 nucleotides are TGTGCCAGCTGCGGGATTGGAGAGACCCAGTACTTC.

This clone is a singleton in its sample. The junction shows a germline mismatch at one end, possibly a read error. CDR3: CASSYSKTRTLNF. The CDR3 nucleotides read TGTGCCAGCAGTTACTCGAAAACCAGGACTTTAAATTTT. This sequence joins TRBV6-5 and TRBJ2-3; TRBD2 is a possible D gene (5 bases). Germline lookup yields CDR1 MNHEY and CDR2 SVGAGI. This CDR3 has 13 residues.

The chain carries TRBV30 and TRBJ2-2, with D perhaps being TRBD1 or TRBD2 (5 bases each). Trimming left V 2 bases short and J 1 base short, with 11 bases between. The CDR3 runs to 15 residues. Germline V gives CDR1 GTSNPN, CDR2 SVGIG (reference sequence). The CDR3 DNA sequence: TGTGCCTGGAGTTTCGGGACCATGAACACCGGGGAGCTGTTTTTT. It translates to CAWSFGTMNTGELFF.

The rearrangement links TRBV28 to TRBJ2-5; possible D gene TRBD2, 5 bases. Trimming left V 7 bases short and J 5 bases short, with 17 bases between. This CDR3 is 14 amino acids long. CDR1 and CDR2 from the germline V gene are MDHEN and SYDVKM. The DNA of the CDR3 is TGTGCCAGCATCCGACCGGGGTACTTCGAGACCCAGTACTTC. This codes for CASIRPGYFETQYF. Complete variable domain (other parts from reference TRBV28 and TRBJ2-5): DVKVTQSSRYLVKRTGEKVFLECVQDMDHENMFWYRQDPGLGLRLIYFSYDVKMKEKGDIPEGYSVSREKKERFSLILESASTNQTSMYLCASIRPGYFETQYFGPGTRLLVL.

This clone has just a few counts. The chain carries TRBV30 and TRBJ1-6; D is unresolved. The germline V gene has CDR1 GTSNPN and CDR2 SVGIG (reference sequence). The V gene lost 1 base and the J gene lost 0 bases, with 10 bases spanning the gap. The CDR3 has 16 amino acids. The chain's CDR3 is CAWSALGSSYNSPLHF. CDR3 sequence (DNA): TGTGCCTGGAGTGCCCTGGGGAGCTCCTATAATTCACCCCTCCACTTT.

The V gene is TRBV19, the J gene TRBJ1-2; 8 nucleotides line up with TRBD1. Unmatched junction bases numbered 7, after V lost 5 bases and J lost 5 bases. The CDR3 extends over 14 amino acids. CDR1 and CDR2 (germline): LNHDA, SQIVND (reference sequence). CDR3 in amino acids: CASSGGQGLYGYTF. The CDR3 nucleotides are TGTGCCAGTAGTGGAGGACAGGGCCTGTATGGCTACACCTTC.

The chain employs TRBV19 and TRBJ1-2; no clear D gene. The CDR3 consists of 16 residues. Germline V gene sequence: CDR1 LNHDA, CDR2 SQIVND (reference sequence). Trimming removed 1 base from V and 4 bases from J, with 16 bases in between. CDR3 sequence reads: CASSIGGSLISYGYTF. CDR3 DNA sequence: TGTGCCAGTAGTATAGGAGGATCCCTCATCTCCTATGGCTACACCTTC.

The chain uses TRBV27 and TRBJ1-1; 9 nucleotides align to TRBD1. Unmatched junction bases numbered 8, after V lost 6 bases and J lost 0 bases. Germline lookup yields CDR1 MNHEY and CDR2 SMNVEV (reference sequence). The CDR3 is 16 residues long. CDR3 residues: CASRLTGGFMNTEAFF. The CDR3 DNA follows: TGTGCCAGCAGACTGACAGGGGGTTTCATGAACACTGAAGCTTTCTTT.

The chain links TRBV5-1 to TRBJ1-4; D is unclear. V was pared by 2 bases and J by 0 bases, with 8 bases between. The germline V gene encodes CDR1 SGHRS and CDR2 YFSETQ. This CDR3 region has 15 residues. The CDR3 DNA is TGCGCCAGCAGCTTTGCCCTATCAACTAATGAAAAACTGTTTTTT. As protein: CASSFALSTNEKLFF.

CDR3 nucleotide sequence: TGTGCCAGCAGCTCTAGAGGGGGACTTACAAAAGGGTACGAGCAGTACTTC. This codes for CASSSRGGLTKGYEQYF. The chain employs TRBV7-9 and TRBJ2-7; D tentatively reads TRBD1 or TRBD2 (6 bases each). The CDR3 runs 17 residues. The germline CDR1 and CDR2 sequences are SEHNR and FQNEAQ (reference sequence). V lost 4 bases and J 4 bases, leaving 23 bases between the germline ends.

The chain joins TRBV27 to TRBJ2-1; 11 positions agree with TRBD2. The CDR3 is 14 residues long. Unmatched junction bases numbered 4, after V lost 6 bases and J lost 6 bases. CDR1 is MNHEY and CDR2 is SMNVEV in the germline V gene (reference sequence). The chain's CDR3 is CASSLAGGGNEQFF. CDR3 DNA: TGTGCCAGCAGCCTAGCGGGAGGAGGCAATGAGCAGTTCTTC.

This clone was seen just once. CDR3 region: CASIYRGDREAFF. The DNA for the CDR3 is TGTGCCAGTATCTACAGGGGGGACAGGGAAGCTTTCTTT. The chain joins TRBV28 to TRBJ1-1; 8 positions agree with TRBD1. V dropped 9 bases and J dropped 8; count of bases not matched to a gene: 11. CDR3 size: 13 residues. CDR1 MDHEN and CDR2 SYDVKM come from the germline V gene.

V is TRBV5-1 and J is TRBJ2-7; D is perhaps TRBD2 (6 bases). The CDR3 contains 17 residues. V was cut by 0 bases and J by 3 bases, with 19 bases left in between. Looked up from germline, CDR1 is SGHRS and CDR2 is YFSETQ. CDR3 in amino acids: CASSLALGEVGVYEQYF. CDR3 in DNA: TGCGCCAGCAGCTTGGCCTTAGGGGAGGTTGGGGTCTACGAGCAGTACTTC.

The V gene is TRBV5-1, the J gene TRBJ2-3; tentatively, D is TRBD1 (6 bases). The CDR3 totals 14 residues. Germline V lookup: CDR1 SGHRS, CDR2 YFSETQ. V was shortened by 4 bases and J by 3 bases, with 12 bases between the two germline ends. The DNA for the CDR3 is TGCGCCAGCAGCGTGGACAGAGGGACAGATACGCAGTATTTT. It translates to CASSVDRGTDTQYF.

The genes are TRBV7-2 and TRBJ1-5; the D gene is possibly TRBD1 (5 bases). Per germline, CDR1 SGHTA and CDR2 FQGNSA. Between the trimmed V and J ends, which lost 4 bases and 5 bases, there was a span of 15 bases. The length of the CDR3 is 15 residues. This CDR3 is CASSSQDGAYQPQHF. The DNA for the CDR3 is TGTGCCAGCAGCTCACAGGATGGGGCCTATCAGCCCCAGCATTTT. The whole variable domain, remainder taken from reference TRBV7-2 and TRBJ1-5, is GAGVSQSPSNKVTEKGKDVELRCDPISGHTALYWYRQSLGQGLEFLIYFQGNSAPDKSGLPSDRFSAERTGGSVSTLTIQRTQQEDSAVYLCASSSQDGAYQPQHFGDGTRLSIL.

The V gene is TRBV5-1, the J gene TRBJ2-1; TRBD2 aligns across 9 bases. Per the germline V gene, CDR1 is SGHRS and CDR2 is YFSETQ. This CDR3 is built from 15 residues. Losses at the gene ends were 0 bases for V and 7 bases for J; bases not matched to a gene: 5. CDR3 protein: CASSLGASGVNEQFF. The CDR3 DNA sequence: TGCGCCAGCAGCTTGGGCGCTAGCGGGGTAAATGAGCAGTTCTTC.

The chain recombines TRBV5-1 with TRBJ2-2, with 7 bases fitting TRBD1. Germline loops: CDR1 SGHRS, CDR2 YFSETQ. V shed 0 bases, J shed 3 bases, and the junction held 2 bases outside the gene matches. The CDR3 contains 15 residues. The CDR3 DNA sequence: TGCGCCAGCAGCTTGGGACAGGGACACACCGGGGAGCTGTTTTTT. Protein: CASSLGQGHTGELFF. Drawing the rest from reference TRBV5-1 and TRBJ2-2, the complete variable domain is KAGVTQTPRYLIKTRGQQVTLSCSPISGHRSVSWYQQTPGQGLQFLFEYFSETQRNKGNFPGRFSGRQFSNSRSEMNVSTLELGDSALYLCASSLGQGHTGELFFGEGSRLTVL.

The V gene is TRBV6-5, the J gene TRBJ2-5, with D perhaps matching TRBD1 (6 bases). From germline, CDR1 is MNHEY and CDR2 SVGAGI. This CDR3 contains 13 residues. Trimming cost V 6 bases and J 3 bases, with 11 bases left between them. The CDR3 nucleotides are TGTGCCAGCAGCGTCGACAGGAAAGAGACCCAGTACTTC. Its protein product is CASSVDRKETQYF.